The next 32 T cell receptor beta chains were all read from a single sample in a study of molecular identifiers for immune sequencing clone quantification. TCRdb redid the calling of the PCR reads with MiXCR, one entry per CDR3 protein. There are some 320,000 distinct CDR3 sequences in the sample; about 20% occur only once, and approximately 0.8% lies in the top ten. The specimen sequenced was naive CD8+ T cells from blood, with Jurkat cell RNA spiked in. As to subset: FACS-sorted CD8+CD4-CCR7+CD45RA+ naive T cells. These receptors came from a human donor in good health. Some libraries in this study had Jurkat cell RNA spiked in.

This clonotype has at least ten counts. The V call is TRBV28, the J call TRBJ1-1; no clear D. Deletions cut 7 bases from V and 7 bases from J, with 13 bases between. Germline lookup yields CDR1 MDHEN and CDR2 SYDVKM. CDR3 length: 12 amino acids. Written as DNA, the CDR3 is TGTGCCAGCACGCGGGGATTGGGTGAAGCTTTCTTT. Translated: CASTRGLGEAFF.

In this sample, this clonotype turned up many times. The gene calls are TRBV6-5 and TRBJ2-3; TRBD1 matches at 7 bases. This CDR3 has 15 amino acids. The germline gives CDR1 MNHEY, CDR2 SVGAGI. Trimming took 2 bases from V and 1 from J; bases not matched to a gene: 3. As DNA, the CDR3 is TGTGCCAGCAGTTACGAAGGACAGGGCACAGATACGCAGTATTTT. Translated, it gives CASSYEGQGTDTQYF.

V gene TRBV6-5 combines with J gene TRBJ2-5; D is undetermined. The germline gives CDR1 MNHEY, CDR2 SVGAGI. CDR3 size: 19 residues. Trimming removed 1 base from V and 0 bases from J, with 21 bases in between. Here the CDR3 reads CASSYWKGTETQYQETQYF. In DNA, the CDR3 is TGTGCCAGCAGTTACTGGAAGGGCACGGAGACCCAGTACCAAGAGACCCAGTACTTC.

As for this clonotype: A much larger clone sits a single nucleotide away, making a read error possible. The V gene is TRBV5-1, the J gene TRBJ2-7; D possibly corresponds to TRBD2 (5 bases). Germline CDR1 reads SGHRS; CDR2 reads YFSETQ. The CDR3 spans 14 residues. The CDR3 sequence: CPSSSDSVPYEQYF. CDR3 nucleotide sequence: TGCCCCAGCAGCTCAGATAGCGTTCCCTACGAGCAGTACTTC.

This clonotype was counted at least ten times. V is TRBV6-5 and J is TRBJ1-1, with D perhaps matching TRBD1 (5 bases). This CDR3 is 17 amino acids long. The germline CDR1 and CDR2 sequences are MNHEY and SVGAGI. Trimming shortened V by 0 bases and J by 0 bases, and 14 bases separated the two germline ends. The CDR3 DNA is TGTGCCAGCAGTTACTCGGGGCCAGGGCCGGTGAACACTGAAGCTTTCTTT. Translation: CASSYSGPGPVNTEAFF.

As for this clonotype: Given a much more abundant clone one base away, this may be a read error. The chain employs TRBV13 and TRBJ2-5; the match to TRBD1 covers 12 bases. Unmatched junction bases numbered 9, after V lost 5 bases and J lost 5 bases. Germline values: CDR1 PRHDT, CDR2 FYEKMQ (reference sequence). The CDR3 is made up of 16 amino acids. The CDR3 DNA reads as TGTGCCAGCAGCACCCCCGGGACAGGGGGCTTGGAGACCCAGTACTTC. It is translated as CASSTPGTGGLETQYF.

Concerning this clonotype: This could be a read error, since a much larger clone is one nucleotide away. The CDR3 carries no conserved terminal phenylalanine or tryptophan, so it likely arises from a read error. The chain couples TRBV5-6 to TRBJ2-7; 8 positions match TRBD1. Looked up from germline, CDR1 is SGHDT and CDR2 is YYEEEE. This CDR3 has 14 amino acids. V lost 4 bases and J lost 3; bases outside the gene matches: 6. The DNA for the CDR3 is TGTGCCAGCAGCCCCAGGGGACAGGTCTACGAGCAGTACCTC. Encoded protein: CASSPRGQVYEQYL.

This sequence joins TRBV12-3 or TRBV12-4 and TRBJ1-1; D is possibly TRBD1 (6 bases). The CDR3 contains 11 residues. Trimming removed 5 bases from V and 11 bases from J, with 12 bases in between. The CDR3 spells CASSPQGHAFF. The DNA of the CDR3 is TGTGCCAGCAGTCCCCAGGGGCACGCTTTCTTT.

Ten or more counts support this clonotype. This chain joins TRBV12-3 or TRBV12-4 and TRBJ1-2; D not certain. This CDR3 spans 15 amino acids. Trimming shortened V by 1 base and J by 4 bases, and 13 bases separated the two germline ends. CDR3 residues: CASSLVPDGAYGYTF. The CDR3, as DNA: TGTGCCAGCAGTTTAGTGCCGGACGGAGCCTATGGCTACACCTTC.

This clonotype was found many times. The CDR3 coding sequence is TGCAGCGTTGAGTGGGGTTGGACAGGTCGGAGTGAGCAGTACTTC. Its translation is CSVEWGWTGRSEQYF. The rearrangement joins TRBV29-1 to TRBJ2-7; TRBD1 matches at 7 bases. The CDR3 runs 15 residues. V dropped 3 bases and J dropped 7; count of bases not matched to a gene: 15. Germline lookup yields CDR1 SQVTM and CDR2 ANQGSEA.

This chain joins TRBV27 and TRBJ2-3; TRBD2 agrees at 7 bases. J was trimmed by 0 bases and V by 6 bases; bases with no gene match: 12. The CDR3 is 17 amino acids. CDR1 is MNHEY, CDR2 SMNVEV, per germline (reference sequence). The CDR3 DNA sequence: TGTGCCAGCAGGATCGGGACGACTAGCTGGAGCACAGATACGCAGTATTTT. Its protein product is CASRIGTTSWSTDTQYF.

This clonotype was found many times. The chain is built from TRBV25-1 and TRBJ1-4; no definite D call. The germline CDR1 and CDR2 sequences are MGHDK and SYGVNS. V was clipped by 6 bases and J by 2 bases, with 7 bases between them. The CDR3 contains 13 residues. CDR3 nucleotides: TGTGCCAGCAGCCGCTCGACTAATGAAAAACTGTTTTTT. The encoded protein is CASSRSTNEKLFF.

This clonotype has only a few counts. This chain links TRBV21-1 with TRBJ1-1; the listed D gene, TRBD1, was not tested against the DNA. TRBV21-1 is a recognized pseudogene. The length of the CDR3 is 17 residues. CDR3: CASSKASKGQGAAEAFF. DNA of the CDR3: TGTGCCAGCAGCAAAGCGAGTAAGGGACAGGGGGCCGCTGAAGCTTTCTTT.

Ten or more counts support this clonotype. The chain recombines TRBV29-1 with TRBJ2-3; D is ambiguous. CDR3 length: 15 amino acids. CDR1 is SQVTM, CDR2 ANQGSEA, per germline. The V end was cut by 8 bases, the J end by 4 bases, with 22 bases between. The CDR3 DNA reads TGCAGCTCGCGTTTGTTGCCGCCTTCCCCAGATACGCAGTATTTT. Encoded protein: CSSRLLPPSPDTQYF.

This clonotype was detected ten times or more. This rearrangement joins TRBV7-8 to TRBJ1-3; D unclear. Germline V gives CDR1 SGHVS, CDR2 FQNEAQ. This CDR3 comprises 12 residues. Trimming stripped 4 bases from V and 4 bases from J, with 5 bases between. The CDR3 region has the DNA TGTGCCAGCAGCTCAGAGGGAAACACCATATATTTT. Protein product: CASSSEGNTIYF.

Remarks on this clonotype: A much larger clone sits a single nucleotide away, making a read error possible. This rearrangement joins TRBV4-3 to TRBJ1-1; the D is unclear. The CDR3 consists of 14 residues. V lost 0 bases, J lost 5 bases, and 10 bases lay in between. Germline CDR1 is LGHNA and CDR2 is YSLEER. The CDR3 coding sequence is TGCGCCAGCAGCCAAGATTCAAGTGAAACTGAAGCTTTCTTT. Amino acids: CASSQDSSETEAFF.

This chain links TRBV4-3 with TRBJ2-3; the match to TRBD2 covers 9 bases. The germline CDR1 and CDR2 sequences are LGHNA and YSLEER. This CDR3 comprises 17 residues. The ends lost 0 bases at V and 0 bases at J; junction bases unmatched: 4. CDR3 in amino acids: CASSQDIAGASTDTQYF. In DNA form, the CDR3 reads TGCGCCAGCAGCCAAGATATAGCGGGAGCGAGCACAGATACGCAGTATTTT.

In this sample, this clonotype turned up many times. The rearrangement links TRBV30 to TRBJ2-2, with 8 bases matching TRBD2. Germline V gives CDR1 GTSNPN, CDR2 SVGIG (reference sequence). This CDR3 region has 14 residues. V dropped 4 bases and J dropped 5; count of bases not matched to a gene: 6. CDR3 in DNA: TGTGCCTGGAATTGGGTAGCGGGAACCGGGGAGCTGTTTTTT. This sequence encodes CAWNWVAGTGELFF.

As concerns this clonotype: This may come from a read error, since a much larger clone is one base off. This sequence joins TRBV11-2 and TRBJ2-1; 7 bases align to TRBD2. This CDR3 has 18 amino acids. CDR1 and CDR2 (germline): SGHAT, FQNNGV. CDR3 sequence (DNA): TGTGCCAGCAGCTTTCCTTTCTCGGCGGGAGAGACAAGGAATGAGCAGTCCTTC. Residues: CASSFPFSAGETRNEQSF.

This clonotype was counted between two and nine times. The gene calls are TRBV27 and TRBJ2-5; 7 bases align to TRBD2. The CDR3 extends over 14 amino acids. In germline, CDR1 is MNHEY, CDR2 SMNVEV (reference sequence). V gave up 4 bases and J gave up 4 bases; unmatched junction bases: 6. CDR3 in DNA: TGTGCCAGCAGTTGGGGGGGGAGGTCAGAGACCCAGTACTTC. Translation gives CASSWGGRSETQYF.

This clonotype was found many times. The V call is TRBV5-4, the J call TRBJ1-1; 9 nucleotides line up with TRBD1. Trimming at V came to 0 bases and at J to 4 bases, leaving 4 bases not matched to a gene. The germline CDR1 and CDR2 sequences are SGHNT and YYREEE (reference sequence). The CDR3 is 15 amino acids. The CDR3 loop reads CASSLGRTGATEAFF. Here the CDR3 DNA reads TGTGCCAGCAGCTTGGGGAGGACAGGGGCCACTGAAGCTTTCTTT. The whole variable domain, remainder taken from reference TRBV5-4 and TRBJ1-1, is ETGVTQSPTHLIKTRGQQVTLRCSSQSGHNTVSWYQQALGQGPQFIFQYYREEENGRGNFPPRFSGLQFPNYSSELNVNALELDDSALYLCASSLGRTGATEAFFGQGTRLTVV.

This rearrangement joins TRBV27 to TRBJ2-3; D call uncertain. There are 15 residues in the CDR3. The germline CDR1 and CDR2 sequences are MNHEY and SMNVEV (reference sequence). Trimming pared 3 bases from V and 3 bases from J, leaving 13 bases between. The CDR3 bases are TGTGCCAGCAGTTTGAGCTTCCCGATGACAGATACGCAGTATTTT. It yields the protein CASSLSFPMTDTQYF.

Remarks on this clonotype: Just one base apart from a much larger clone, this may be a read error. J is TRBJ2-7 and V is TRBV2; 9 positions match TRBD2. The ends lost 6 bases at V and 2 bases at J; junction bases unmatched: 5. Germline CDR1 is SNHLY and CDR2 is FYNNEI. CDR3 size: 14 residues. The CDR3 DNA follows: TGTGCCAGCAGGGGGGCTAGCGGGACCTACGAGCAGTACTTC. Amino acids: CASRGASGTYEQYF.

The V call is TRBV11-2, the J call TRBJ2-1; 14 bases map to TRBD2. The CDR3 sequence is 16 residues long. The V and J ends lost 4 bases and 3 bases, in that order; junction bases with no gene match: 2. The germline gives CDR1 SGHAT, CDR2 FQNNGV. This CDR3 reads CASSSGLAGVYNEQFF. CDR3 DNA: TGTGCCAGCAGCTCGGGACTAGCGGGGGTCTACAATGAGCAGTTCTTC.

This sequence joins TRBV2 and TRBJ2-3, with D tentatively TRBD2 (5 bases). From germline, CDR1 is SNHLY and CDR2 FYNNEI. The CDR3 is made up of 13 amino acids. Trimming stripped 3 bases from V and 5 bases from J, with 9 bases between. The CDR3 sequence is CASSDPEEDTQYF. CDR3 bases: TGTGCCAGCAGTGACCCGGAGGAAGATACGCAGTATTTT.

The gene calls are TRBV3-1 and TRBJ2-5, with TRBD2 as a possible D gene (5 bases). V lost 0 bases, J lost 5 bases, and 22 bases lay in between. CDR1 and CDR2 from the germline V gene are LGHDT and YNNKEL (reference sequence). The CDR3 sequence is 18 residues long. CDR3 DNA sequence: TGTGCCAGCAGCCAAGATTTAGGATCCATACCATCGGGGGAGACCCAGTACTTC. The encoded protein is CASSQDLGSIPSGETQYF.

This clonotype was observed a handful of times. One junction end does not reproduce the germline sequence, and a read error may be involved. The chain recombines TRBV2 with TRBJ1-2; tentative D call: TRBD1 (5 bases). This CDR3 is 15 amino acids long. The germline V gene encodes CDR1 SNHLY and CDR2 FYNNEI. CDR3 sequence reads: CASSEDTGNSYGYAF. CDR3 coding DNA: TGTGCCAGCAGTGAAGATACAGGAAATTCCTATGGCTACGCCTTC. Together with reference TRBV2 and TRBJ1-2, the CDR3 gives the full variable domain: EPEVTQTPSHQVTQMGQEVILRCVPISNHLYFYWYRQILGQKVEFLVSFYNNEISEKSEIFDDQFSVERPDGSNFTLKIRSTKLEDSAMYFCASSEDTGNSYGYAFGSGTRLTVV.

This clonotype was detected a few times. The V and J genes are TRBV19 and TRBJ1-5; D may be TRBD1 (6 bases). The germline V gene has CDR1 LNHDA and CDR2 SQIVND (reference sequence). The V end lost 6 bases, the J end lost 3 bases, and 15 bases lay between the germline ends. The CDR3 length is 15 residues. CDR3 sequence (DNA): TGTGCCAGTAGGCCCCTCACAGGGTCCAATCAGCCCCAGCATTTT. Its protein is CASRPLTGSNQPQHF.

This rearrangement joins TRBV7-9 to TRBJ1-5; D possibly corresponds to TRBD1 (5 bases). This CDR3 has 15 amino acids. The V and J ends lost 8 bases and 5 bases respectively, with 19 bases between them. Germline CDR1 is SEHNR and CDR2 is FQNEAQ (reference sequence). The CDR3 DNA is TGTGCCAGCGGCGCCAACCCAGGGTCACATCAGCCCCAGCATTTT. Residues: CASGANPGSHQPQHF.

This clonotype was counted only a few times. The gene calls are TRBV5-6 and TRBJ1-5; no clear D. CDR3 length equals 15 residues. V shed 0 bases and J shed 6 bases, with 13 bases lying between them. Germline CDR1 and CDR2: SGHDT and YYEEEE. In DNA, the CDR3 is TGTGCCAGCAGCTTGGGAGGGTACAGCGTTCAGCCCCAGCATTTT. Translated, it gives CASSLGGYSVQPQHF.

This clonotype was detected many times. The J gene is TRBJ1-1, the V gene TRBV28; D might be TRBD1 (5 bases). From germline, CDR1 is MDHEN and CDR2 SYDVKM. Trimming stripped 7 bases from V and 5 bases from J, with 17 bases between. This CDR3 has 14 amino acids. DNA for the CDR3: TGTGCCAGCAATATTAGACAGTCAGGGACTGAAGCTTTCTTT. It codes for CASNIRQSGTEAFF.

This clonotype was counted at least ten times. The chain recombines TRBV9 with TRBJ2-7, with TRBD1 identical over 7 bases. CDR1 and CDR2 from the germline V gene are SGDLS and YYNGEE. V shed 0 bases and J 2 bases; nucleotides not matched to a gene: 2. This CDR3 spans 14 amino acids. Here the CDR3 DNA reads TGTGCCAGCAGCGTAGGAGGACAGGCCTACGAGCAGTACTTC. This translates into CASSVGGQAYEQYF.